This entry features one T cell receptor (beta chain) sequence. This record belongs to a study of blood T cell repertoires in COVID-19. Study-level information: Collection of acute and convalescent COVID-19 samples took place in the United States, Italy and Spain.

In the source study's methods: Reference gene primer amplification in the assay estimated nucleated cell counts. The method was immunoSEQ multiplex PCR; TCRdb's version includes in-frame clones alone and lacks a portion of them. V and J calls plus clone size are reproduced from that table; the DNA served to infer D and trimming. Among around 200,000 clones listed, roughly 87% were seen once. Sample: peripheral blood. This receptor was identified in a man aged 35-49 years with active or convalescent COVID-19.

CDR3 protein: CASSLDSSLSYEQYF. CDR3 bases: TGTGCCAGCAGTCTCGACAGTTCCCTCTCCTACGAGCAGTACTTC. The V gene is TRBV28, the J gene TRBJ2-7, with D tentatively TRBD1 (5 bases). Deletions cut 5 bases from V and 0 bases from J, with 14 bases between. Germline values: CDR1 MDHEN, CDR2 SYDVKM. The CDR3 loop spans 15 amino acids.